The 18 T cell receptor beta chains presented below share a single source sample, sequenced in a study of T cell responses to AZD1222 COVID-19 vaccine. Generated by immunoSEQ multiplex PCR, the TCRdb table keeps only in-frame clones and is missing some. This sample has roughly 140,000 clones, with about nine tenths found just once. This specimen was peripheral blood, taken on day 0 of AZD1222 vaccination. The receptors come from an adult in good health.

This clone has a handful of counts. The chain couples TRBV11-2 to TRBJ1-1; D remains unclear. With 1 base removed from V and 5 bases from J, the gap between germline ends came to 5 bases. CDR1 SGHAT and CDR2 FQNNGV come from the germline V gene. The CDR3 covers 12 residues. For the CDR3, the DNA is TGTGCCAGCAGCTTAGCGGAGACTGAAGCTTTCTTT. Protein: CASSLAETEAFF.

A remark on this clone: Additional DNA sequences in this sample encode the identical CDR3. The J gene is TRBJ1-5, the V gene TRBV7-2; no clear D gene. The CDR3 has 13 amino acids. V was cut by 1 base and J by 3 bases, with 4 bases left in between. Germline CDR1 is SGHTA and CDR2 is FQGNSA. CDR3 region: CASSLGPNQPQHF. Written as DNA, the CDR3 is TGTGCCAGCAGCTTAGGGCCCAATCAGCCCCAGCATTTT. The whole variable domain, remainder taken from reference TRBV7-2 and TRBJ1-5, is GAGVSQSPSNKVTEKGKDVELRCDPISGHTALYWYRQSLGQGLEFLIYFQGNSAPDKSGLPSDRFSAERTGGSVSTLTIQRTQQEDSAVYLCASSLGPNQPQHFGDGTRLSIL.

The genes are TRBV6-5 and TRBJ1-5, with D maybe TRBD1 (6 bases). In germline, CDR1 is MNHEY, CDR2 SVGAGI. CDR3 length: 13 amino acids. V dropped 9 bases and J dropped 3 bases, with 12 bases sitting between them. CDR3 sequence (DNA): TGTGCCAGTTTTGGACAGCCCAATCAGCCCCAGCATTTT. Amino acid sequence: CASFGQPNQPQHF.

This chain joins TRBV6-5 and TRBJ2-7; tentative D call: TRBD1 (5 bases). The CDR3 covers 14 residues. Trimming pared 2 bases from V and 7 bases from J, leaving 15 bases between. Per the germline V gene, CDR1 is MNHEY and CDR2 is SVGAGI. The CDR3 nucleotides are TGTGCCAGCAGTTACACGGGCAGGGTTGGAGAGCAGTACTTC. Translating it yields CASSYTGRVGEQYF.

This clone has just a few counts. The CDR3 here is CASSTRTREQPQHF. The CDR3 nucleotides are TGTGCCAGTAGTACCCGGACGCGGGAACAGCCCCAGCATTTT. This chain uses TRBV19 with TRBJ1-5, with D uncertain. The CDR3 consists of 14 residues. V lost 4 bases, J lost 7 bases, and 14 bases lay in between. Germline CDR1 LNHDA, CDR2 SQIVND (reference sequence).

The chain uses TRBV6-1 and TRBJ1-2, with D perhaps TRBD1 (5 bases). The germline CDR1 and CDR2 sequences are MNHNS and SASEGT. V lost 1 base and J 1 base, leaving 7 bases between the germline ends. The CDR3 length is 14 residues. The CDR3 reads CASSEGTFNYGYTF. The CDR3 nucleotides are TGTGCCAGCAGTGAAGGGACATTTAACTATGGCTACACCTTC.

The chain couples TRBV28 to TRBJ1-1, with no clear D. The CDR3 sequence is 10 residues long. V was shortened by 8 bases and J by 4 bases, with 5 bases between the two germline ends. Germline V lookup: CDR1 MDHEN, CDR2 SYDVKM. The CDR3 DNA reads as TGTGCCAGCTTTGCCACTGAAGCTTTCTTT. As protein: CASFATEAFF.

The chain recombines TRBV7-6 with TRBJ2-3; 7 bases are shared with TRBD2. The CDR3 runs 16 residues. Trimming at V came to 3 bases and at J to 6 bases, leaving 12 bases not matched to a gene. CDR1 is SGHVS and CDR2 is FNYEAQ in the germline V gene. Here the CDR3 DNA reads TGTGCCAGCAGCTTCCCTTTGCTGGGGGGGTTGGATACGCAGTATTTT. Translated: CASSFPLLGGLDTQYF.

The V gene is TRBV5-1, the J gene TRBJ2-6; D possibly uses TRBD1 or TRBD2 (6 bases each). This CDR3 is 18 amino acids long. With 4 bases removed from V and 3 bases from J, the gap between germline ends came to 20 bases. The V gene's germline CDR1 is SGHRS and CDR2 YFSETQ. The CDR3 region has the DNA TGCGCCAGCAGCCCCGGAGGGACACCCGAGGGTGGGGCCAACGTCCTGACTTTC. It is translated as CASSPGGTPEGGANVLTF.

The table lists this clone with a count of one. The chain recombines TRBV6-1 with TRBJ1-2; D is perhaps TRBD1 (6 bases). With 4 bases removed from V and 0 bases from J, the gap between germline ends came to 24 bases. The CDR3 covers 19 residues. CDR1 is MNHNS and CDR2 is SASEGT in the germline V gene. CDR3 sequence: CASSAPVGTPTLANYGYTF. For the CDR3, the DNA is TGTGCCAGCAGTGCCCCCGTCGGGACACCCACTTTAGCTAACTATGGCTACACCTTC.

V and J are TRBV7-9 and TRBJ1-6; D unclear. Germline V CDR1 and CDR2: SEHNR, FQNEAQ (reference sequence). The V end was cut by 5 bases, the J end by 5 bases, with 10 bases between. There are 14 residues in the CDR3. DNA for the CDR3: TGTGCCAGCAGCCGGACGGATGATAATTCACCCCTCCACTTT. It encodes CASSRTDDNSPLHF.

This clone appeared a few times. This sequence joins TRBV28 and TRBJ2-7; D call uncertain. Trimming shortened V by 4 bases and J by 2 bases, and 6 bases separated the two germline ends. This CDR3 is built from 12 residues. Germline CDR1 and CDR2: MDHEN and SYDVKM. CDR3 residues: CASSSDPYEQYF. The CDR3 region has the DNA TGTGCCAGCAGTTCCGATCCCTACGAGCAGTACTTC.

This clone has only a few counts. V is TRBV5-4 and J is TRBJ1-2; D is unresolved. Germline V gene data show CDR1 as SGHNT and CDR2 as YYREEE (reference sequence). The CDR3 is made up of 13 amino acids. V lost 5 bases and J lost 4, with 12 bases in between. Here the CDR3 reads CASSPTSFYGYTF. The CDR3 bases are TGTGCCAGCAGTCCTACATCGTTCTATGGCTACACCTTC.

The chain links TRBV27 to TRBJ1-5; D gene unclear. CDR1 and CDR2 from the germline V gene are MNHEY and SMNVEV (reference sequence). The CDR3 runs 13 residues. Trimming removed 6 bases at V and 4 bases at J, with 10 bases between. The CDR3: CASSPTVNQPQHF. The CDR3 nucleotides are TGTGCCAGCAGCCCCACGGTGAATCAGCCCCAGCATTTT.

Regarding this clone: This CDR3 is missing its conserved last phenylalanine or tryptophan, likely due to a read error. Because the CDR3's place on the DNA is in doubt, the DNA is left out and the CDR3 is given as listed by TCRdb. The CDR3: CASNIANSP. The rearrangement joins TRBV6-4 to TRBJ1-1. CDR1 and CDR2 (germline): MRHNA, SNTAGT. The CDR3 extends over 9 residues, inclusive of both ends.

J is TRBJ2-3 and V is TRBV25-1; a possible D gene is TRBD1 (5 bases). V was clipped by 7 bases and J by 4 bases, with 15 bases between them. From germline, CDR1 is MGHDK and CDR2 SYGVNS. This CDR3 region has 14 residues. As DNA, the CDR3 is TGTGCCAGCACCGAAAGGGGCCGAGCAGATACGCAGTATTTT. Its translation: CASTERGRADTQYF. The variable domain in full, completed from reference TRBV25-1 and TRBJ2-3, reads EADIYQTPRYLVIGTGKKITLECSQTMGHDKMYWYQQDPGMELHLIHYSYGVNSTEKGDLSSESTVSRIRTEHFPLTLESARPSHTSQYLCASTERGRADTQYFGPGTRLTVL.

There are a few counts of this clone. This sequence joins TRBV5-4 and TRBJ2-3; TRBD1 aligns across 7 bases. Germline trimming cut 2 bases from V and 5 bases from J; bases unmatched to any gene: 5. This CDR3 contains 14 residues. Germline assignment: CDR1 SGHNT and CDR2 YYREEE (reference sequence). The CDR3 sequence is CASSLQGSGDTQYF. Written as DNA, the CDR3 is TGTGCCAGCAGCTTACAGGGGTCCGGAGATACGCAGTATTTT.

The chain uses TRBV7-9 and TRBJ1-4; TRBD1 agrees at 7 bases. The CDR3 covers 12 residues. Germline assignment: CDR1 SEHNR and CDR2 FQNEAQ (reference sequence). V lost 5 bases, J lost 8 bases, and 2 bases stayed unmatched. The CDR3 loop is CASSADREKLFF. CDR3 in DNA: TGTGCCAGCAGCGCGGACAGGGAAAAACTGTTTTTT.